Listed below are T cell receptor beta chains from one sample, sequenced in a study of long-term antiretroviral therapy in people with HIV. Here immunoSEQ multiplex PCR was the method, and the copy in TCRdb shows in-frame clones only, minus some. The table shows tens of thousands of clones, with 85% to 90% occurring only once. This specimen was unsorted PBMCs, taken roughly 2.7 years after starting antiretroviral therapy. These receptors originate from a man in his forties with HIV. Each CDR3 is given with its conserved first and last residue. Each record gives: J gene, V gene, D gene, clone size, CDR3 DNA, CDR3 protein. The D gene is left open where the match is weak. Not all rows give a size; the values are once, few, many and, for expanded clones, a class.

J gene: TRBJ2-7
V gene: TRBV7-2
D gene: TRBD1
clone size: few
CDR3 DNA: TGTGCCAGCAGCTCCCCAGTGACAGGGTTGGTCGAGCAGTACTTC
CDR3 protein: CASSSPVTGLVEQYF

J gene: TRBJ1-6
V gene: TRBV5-6
D gene: .
clone size: .
CDR3 DNA: TGTGCCAGCAGCTCCCGCAGGGTTGTCTATAATTCACCCCTCCACTTT
CDR3 protein: CASSSRRVVYNSPLHF

J gene: TRBJ1-4
V gene: TRBV4-1
D gene: TRBD1
clone size: .
CDR3 DNA: TGCGCCAGCAGCCTCAGGGACAGCTCAACTAATGAAAAACTGTTTTTT
CDR3 protein: CASSLRDSSTNEKLFF

J gene: TRBJ1-1
V gene: TRBV28
D gene: .
clone size: .
CDR3 DNA: TGTGCCAGCAGTTCTGGGACCCCTCGGAGCACTGAAGCTTTCTTT
CDR3 protein: CASSSGTPRSTEAFF

J gene: TRBJ1-2
V gene: TRBV28
D gene: .
clone size: .
CDR3 DNA: TGTGCCAGCAGTTTCACCCAGAGCGGCTATGGCTACACCTTC
CDR3 protein: CASSFTQSGYGYTF

J gene: TRBJ2-5
V gene: TRBV28
D gene: TRBD2
clone size: .
CDR3 DNA: TGTGCCAGCAGTTGGGGAGGAGGGGTAGCGGGAGAAGAGACCCAGTACTTC
CDR3 protein: CASSWGGGVAGEETQYF

J gene: TRBJ1-1
V gene: TRBV27
D gene: TRBD1
clone size: .
CDR3 DNA: TGTGCCAGCCGCACCGGGACAGGGAACACTGAAGCTTTCTTT
CDR3 protein: CASRTGTGNTEAFF

J gene: TRBJ1-1
V gene: TRBV30
D gene: .
clone size: .
CDR3 DNA: TGTGCCTGGAGTGCCCTGGCCCCTGAAGCTTTCTTT
CDR3 protein: CAWSALAPEAFF

J gene: TRBJ2-2
V gene: TRBV7-7
D gene: TRBD1
clone size: .
CDR3 DNA: TGTGCTAGCAGCTCCGACAGGGCCGGGGAGCTGTTTTTT
CDR3 protein: CASSSDRAGELFF

J gene: TRBJ1-2
V gene: TRBV5-6
D gene: .
clone size: .
CDR3 DNA: TGTGCCAGCAGCCCTCAAACCCAAAGGCGGTCTGGCTACACCTTC
CDR3 protein: CASSPQTQRRSGYTF

J gene: TRBJ2-7
V gene: TRBV19
D gene: .
clone size: .
CDR3 DNA: TGTGCCAGTAGTACCGAAGGCTACGAGCAGTACTTC
CDR3 protein: CASSTEGYEQYF

J gene: TRBJ1-4
V gene: TRBV30
D gene: TRBD1
clone size: .
CDR3 DNA: TGTGCCTGCGAACCAGGACAGGGGAGTGAAAAACTGTTTTTT
CDR3 protein: CACEPGQGSEKLFF

J gene: TRBJ2-7
V gene: TRBV28
D gene: TRBD1
clone size: .
CDR3 DNA: TGTGCCAGCAGTCCAGGGGCAGGGGGCCACGAGCAGTACTTC
CDR3 protein: CASSPGAGGHEQYF

J gene: TRBJ1-5
V gene: TRBV6-6
D gene: TRBD1
clone size: .
CDR3 DNA: TGTGCCAGCACCACGACAGGGCCACATCAGCCCCAGCATTTT
CDR3 protein: CASTTTGPHQPQHF

J gene: TRBJ1-3
V gene: TRBV6-1
D gene: .
clone size: once
CDR3 DNA: TGTGCCAGCAGTGAATCGGAGCGGGCTCGCTCTGGAAACACCATATATTTT
CDR3 protein: CASSESERARSGNTIYF

J gene: TRBJ1-1
V gene: TRBV18
D gene: .
clone size: once
CDR3 DNA: TGTGCCAGCTCACAAACGGGACGGCGGAACACTGAAGCTTTCTTT
CDR3 protein: CASSQTGRRNTEAFF

J gene: TRBJ1-1
V gene: TRBV23-1
D gene: .
clone size: few
CDR3 DNA: TGCGCCAGCCGATGGGCTGAAGCTTTCTTT
CDR3 protein: CASRWAEAFF

J gene: TRBJ1-5
V gene: TRBV11-2
D gene: .
clone size: .
CDR3 DNA: TGTGCCAGCAGCTTAAACCTCGATCAGCCCCAGCATTTT
CDR3 protein: CASSLNLDQPQHF

J gene: TRBJ1-1
V gene: TRBV7-6
D gene: .
clone size: .
CDR3 DNA: TGTGCCAGCAGCCCGGCGGGGGCGAACACTGAAGCTTTCTTT
CDR3 protein: CASSPAGANTEAFF

J gene: TRBJ1-1
V gene: TRBV28
D gene: TRBD1
clone size: .
CDR3 DNA: TGTGCCAGCAGTCCTCGGACAGGGAAAGCTTTCTTT
CDR3 protein: CASSPRTGKAFF

J gene: TRBJ1-1
V gene: TRBV5-4
D gene: .
clone size: .
CDR3 DNA: TGTGCCAGCAGCCGGGGTAGCGGGACGGTGAACACTGAAGCTTTCTTT
CDR3 protein: CASSRGSGTVNTEAFF

J gene: TRBJ2-2
V gene: TRBV7-9
D gene: .
clone size: .
CDR3 DNA: TGTGCCAGCAAGAGACTGTTTTTT
CDR3 protein: CASKRLFF

J gene: TRBJ2-5
V gene: TRBV12-5
D gene: .
clone size: .
CDR3 DNA: TGTGCTAGTGGTTATGCGGGGAATGGAGAGACCCAGTACTTC
CDR3 protein: CASGYAGNGETQYF

J gene: TRBJ2-6
V gene: TRBV27
D gene: .
clone size: .
CDR3 DNA: TGTGCCAGCAGTCCACAGGGTCCTGGGGCCAACGTCCTGACTTTC
CDR3 protein: CASSPQGPGANVLTF

J gene: TRBJ2-1
V gene: TRBV7-2
D gene: TRBD2
clone size: .
CDR3 DNA: TGTGCCAGCAGCTTAGTATTTGGAGCGGGGGTCCAGAGGCATGAGCAGTTCTTC
CDR3 protein: CASSLVFGAGVQRHEQFF

J gene: TRBJ2-2
V gene: TRBV7-9
D gene: .
clone size: .
CDR3 DNA: TGTGCCAGCAGCTCTATAATCGACACCGGGGAGCTGTTTTTT
CDR3 protein: CASSSIIDTGELFF

J gene: TRBJ2-7
V gene: TRBV11-1
D gene: TRBD1
clone size: .
CDR3 DNA: TGTGCCAGCAGCCTACCGGGACAGGGTCCCTACGAGCAGTACTTC
CDR3 protein: CASSLPGQGPYEQYF

J gene: TRBJ1-6
V gene: TRBV7-6
D gene: .
clone size: .
CDR3 DNA: TGTGCCAGCACCAATGGACTGATTAATTCACCCCTCCACTTT
CDR3 protein: CASTNGLINSPLHF

J gene: TRBJ2-5
V gene: TRBV4-3
D gene: TRBD1
clone size: .
CDR3 DNA: TGCGCCAGCAGCCAAGATCTACGCGACCTTAGACAGGGAGAGACCCAGTACTTC
CDR3 protein: CASSQDLRDLRQGETQYF

J gene: TRBJ1-2
V gene: TRBV7-8
D gene: TRBD1
clone size: once
CDR3 DNA: TGTGCCAGCAGCTTAGCTTTAGACAGGGGGCTTGGCTACACCTTC
CDR3 protein: CASSLALDRGLGYTF

J gene: TRBJ2-1
V gene: TRBV7-3
D gene: TRBD2
clone size: .
CDR3 DNA: TGTGCCAGCAGCCCGGGACTAGTTGGCGAGCAGTTCTTC
CDR3 protein: CASSPGLVGEQFF

J gene: TRBJ1-5
V gene: TRBV6-1
D gene: TRBD1
clone size: .
CDR3 DNA: TGTGCCAGCAGTGAACCCGGGGGGGACAGGGAAAATCAGCCCCAGCATTTT
CDR3 protein: CASSEPGGDRENQPQHF

J gene: TRBJ2-3
V gene: TRBV7-9
D gene: TRBD1
clone size: once
CDR3 DNA: TGTGCCAGCAGCCGAGGACAGGGCCTTAGCACAGATACGCAGTATTTT
CDR3 protein: CASSRGQGLSTDTQYF

J gene: TRBJ2-1
V gene: TRBV6-1
D gene: TRBD2
clone size: .
CDR3 DNA: TGTGCCAGCAGTGAAGTAATAACTAGCGGGGGAAGCTCCTACAATGAGCAGTTCTTC
CDR3 protein: CASSEVITSGGSSYNEQFF

J gene: TRBJ1-3
V gene: TRBV7-2
D gene: .
clone size: .
CDR3 DNA: TGTGCCAGCAGCTGGTCGCCCAGCGGCGGAAACACCATATATTTT
CDR3 protein: CASSWSPSGGNTIYF

J gene: TRBJ1-2
V gene: TRBV30
D gene: .
clone size: .
CDR3 DNA: TGTGCCTGGAGCACGACAGGCTATGGCTACACCTTC
CDR3 protein: CAWSTTGYGYTF

J gene: TRBJ2-3
V gene: TRBV28
D gene: .
clone size: .
CDR3 DNA: TGTGCCAGCAGTGGCCCGACAGAGCTCACAGATACGCAGTATTTT
CDR3 protein: CASSGPTELTDTQYF

J gene: TRBJ1-2
V gene: TRBV6-5
D gene: TRBD1
clone size: .
CDR3 DNA: TGTGCCAGCAGTTACTCCCTTCGACAGGGGTTTGGCTACACCTTC
CDR3 protein: CASSYSLRQGFGYTF

J gene: TRBJ2-7
V gene: TRBV10-2
D gene: .
clone size: .
CDR3 DNA: TGCGCCAGCAGTGAAACAGAAGCTAGCGTTCCCAGAAGGGAGCAGTACTTC
CDR3 protein: CASSETEASVPRREQYF

J gene: TRBJ2-1
V gene: TRBV11-3
D gene: TRBD2
clone size: .
CDR3 DNA: TGTGCCAGCAGCTTTCCGGGACTAGGCAATGAGCAGTTCTTC
CDR3 protein: CASSFPGLGNEQFF

J gene: TRBJ2-6
V gene: TRBV5-4
D gene: TRBD2
clone size: .
CDR3 DNA: TGTGCCAGCAGCTTGGGTACACTAGCGGGAAACTCTGGGGCCAACGTCCTGACTTTC
CDR3 protein: CASSLGTLAGNSGANVLTF

J gene: TRBJ1-5
V gene: TRBV10-3
D gene: .
clone size: .
CDR3 DNA: TGTGCCATCAGTGAGTTTACAGGCAATCAGCCCCAGCATTTT
CDR3 protein: CAISEFTGNQPQHF

J gene: TRBJ1-2
V gene: TRBV29-1
D gene: TRBD1
clone size: .
CDR3 DNA: TGCAGCGTTGCAACAGGGGCCCGCTATGGCTACACCTTC
CDR3 protein: CSVATGARYGYTF